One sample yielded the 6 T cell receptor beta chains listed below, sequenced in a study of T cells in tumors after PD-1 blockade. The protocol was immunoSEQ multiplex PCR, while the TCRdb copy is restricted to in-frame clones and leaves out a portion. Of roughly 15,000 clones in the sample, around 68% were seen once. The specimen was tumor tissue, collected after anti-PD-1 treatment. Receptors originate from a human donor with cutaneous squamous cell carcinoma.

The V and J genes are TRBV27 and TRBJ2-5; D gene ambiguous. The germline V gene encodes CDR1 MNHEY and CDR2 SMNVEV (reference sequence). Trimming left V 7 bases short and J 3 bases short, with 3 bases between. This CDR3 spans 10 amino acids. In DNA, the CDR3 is TGTGCCAGCATGAAAGAGACCCAGTACTTC. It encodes CASMKETQYF.

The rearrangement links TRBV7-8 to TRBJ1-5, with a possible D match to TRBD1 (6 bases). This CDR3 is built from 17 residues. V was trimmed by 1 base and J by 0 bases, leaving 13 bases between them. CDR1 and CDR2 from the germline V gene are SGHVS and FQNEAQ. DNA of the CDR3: TGTGCCAGCAGCTTAGACGGCAGGGGCTATAGCAATCAGCCCCAGCATTTT. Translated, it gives CASSLDGRGYSNQPQHF.

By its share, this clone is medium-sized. The CDR3 is CAWSVIAGDQPQHF. In nucleotides, the CDR3 is TGTGCCTGGAGTGTAATAGCAGGGGATCAGCCCCAGCATTTT. The chain combines TRBV30 with TRBJ1-5, with D maybe TRBD1 (6 bases). Germline V lookup: CDR1 GTSNPN, CDR2 SVGIG (reference sequence). Trimming left V 0 bases short and J 5 bases short, with 11 bases between. The CDR3 spans 14 residues.

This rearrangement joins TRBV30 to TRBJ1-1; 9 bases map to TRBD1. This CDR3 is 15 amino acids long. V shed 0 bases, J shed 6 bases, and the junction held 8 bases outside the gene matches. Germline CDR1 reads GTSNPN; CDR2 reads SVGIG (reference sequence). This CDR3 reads CAWSVRDREGSEAFF. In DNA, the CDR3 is TGTGCCTGGAGTGTAAGGGACAGGGAAGGTTCTGAAGCTTTCTTT.

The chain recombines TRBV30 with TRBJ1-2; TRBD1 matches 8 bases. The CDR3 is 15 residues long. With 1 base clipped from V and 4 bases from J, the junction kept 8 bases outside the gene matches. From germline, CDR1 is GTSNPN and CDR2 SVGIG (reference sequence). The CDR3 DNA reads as TGTGCCTGGAGTGCCGGGACAGGATCCCGCTATGGCTACACCTTC. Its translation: CAWSAGTGSRYGYTF.

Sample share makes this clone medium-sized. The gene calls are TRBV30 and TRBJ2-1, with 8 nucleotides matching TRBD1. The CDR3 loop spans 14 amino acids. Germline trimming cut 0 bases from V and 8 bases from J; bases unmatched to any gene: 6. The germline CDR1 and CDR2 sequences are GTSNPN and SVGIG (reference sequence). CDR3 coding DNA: TGTGCCTGGAGTGTACAATCAGGGGGCCATGAGCAGTTCTTC. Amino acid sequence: CAWSVQSGGHEQFF.